Included here is one T cell receptor (beta chain) sequence, with context. This record belongs to a study of T cells expressing NK-cell markers. TCRdb reprocessed the 5' RACE reads and keeps a single row for each CDR3 protein, giving no DNA. This specimen shows 200,000 to 300,000 distinct CDR3 sequences; the ten leading clones hold 4% to 4.5%. This TCR was sampled from a woman between 18 and 69 years old in good health. Source material: blood T cells: a sorted CD56 or NKG2C T cell subset, CD4+ or CD8+ T cells, or bulk PBMC T cells (not recorded which).

CDR3 sequence reads: CASSQGQGASYEQYF. V usage is TRBV4-2 and J usage is TRBJ2-7; TCRdb calls TRBD1, which cannot be checked without DNA. CDR3 length: 15 residues. From germline, CDR1 is LGHNA and CDR2 YNFKEQ.